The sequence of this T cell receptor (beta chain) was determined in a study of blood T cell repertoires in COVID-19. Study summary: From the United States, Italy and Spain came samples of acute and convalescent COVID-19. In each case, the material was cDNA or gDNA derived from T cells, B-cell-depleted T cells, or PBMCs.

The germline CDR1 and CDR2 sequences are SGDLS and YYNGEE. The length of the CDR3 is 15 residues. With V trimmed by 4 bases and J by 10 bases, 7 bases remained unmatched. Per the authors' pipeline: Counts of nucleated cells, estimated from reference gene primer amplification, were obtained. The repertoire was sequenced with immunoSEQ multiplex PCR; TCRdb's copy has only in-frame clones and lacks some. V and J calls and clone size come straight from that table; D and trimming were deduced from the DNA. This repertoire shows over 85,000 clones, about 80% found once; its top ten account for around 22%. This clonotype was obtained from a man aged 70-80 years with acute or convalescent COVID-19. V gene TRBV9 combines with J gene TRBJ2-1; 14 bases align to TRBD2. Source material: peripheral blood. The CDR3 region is CASSIGTSGSKEQFF. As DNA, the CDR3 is TGTGCCAGCAGCATAGGGACTAGCGGGAGCAAGGAGCAGTTCTTC.